This T cell receptor (beta chain) was captured in a study of chemoradiotherapy in HPV16-positive cancers. The CDR3 runs to 15 residues. V lost 0 bases and J lost 7, with 14 bases in between. CDR1 and CDR2 from the germline V gene are SGDLS and YYNGEE. Using immunoSEQ multiplex PCR, the repertoire was profiled, and TCRdb retains in-frame clones only, with some absent. The table lists 9,500 to 11,000 clones, 70% to 80% of them singletons. The chain carries TRBV9 and TRBJ2-1; TRBD1 is a possible D gene (5 bases). The sample here was taken from a patient who underwent chemoradiotherapy. This clonotype was obtained from a human donor with HPV-associated anogenital cancer. CDR3 residues: CASSVGPRAKNEQFF. The CDR3 DNA reads TGTGCCAGCAGCGTAGGTCCCAGGGCCAAGAATGAGCAGTTCTTC.